What follows is one TCR beta chain and its context. Antigen unknown. cDNA molecules, individually, were tagged with unique molecular identifiers. TCRdb reprocessed the 5' RACE reads via MiXCR and lists one record per CDR3 protein. Among tens of thousands of distinct CDR3 sequences, roughly 15% were seen once, and the ten largest hold about 1.5%. The CDR3 contains 12 residues. Germline CDR1 is SEHNR and CDR2 is FQNEAQ (reference sequence). V was cut by 0 bases and J by 8 bases, with 7 bases left in between. The source of the sample is a study of early T cells in non-severe SARS-CoV-2 infection. Background on the study: Sequenced bulk RNA came from whole blood that was unsorted, and chains were unpaired.

Study-level points and caveats: In VDJdb matching, anti-spike CD8 responses were favored while private and CD4 specificities went missing.

This chain links TRBV7-9 with TRBJ1-2; no definite D call. Sequenced: whole blood. The TCR originated in an adult who was a healthcare worker with PCR-confirmed SARS-CoV-2 infection or an uninfected control (not recorded which). The CDR3 spells CASSLAYTGYTF. DNA for the CDR3: TGTGCCAGCAGCTTAGCTTACACGGGCTACACCTTC.